This T cell receptor (beta chain) was retrieved from a study of lung T cells in sarcoidosis with Löfgren's syndrome. Study as a whole: Sarcoidosis features CD4+ T cell accumulation in bronchoalveolar lavage fluid.

This clonotype was counted many times. TCRdb processed the reads anew with MiXCR; each CDR3 protein has one entry. Here the sample spans 2,000 to 3,000 distinct CDR3 sequences, about 21% being singletons. V lost 3 bases, J lost 7 bases, and 7 bases lay in between. The germline CDR1 and CDR2 sequences are LNHDA and SQIVND (reference sequence). The CDR3 totals 13 residues. The specimen sequenced was CD4+ T cells from bronchoalveolar lavage. This receptor was identified in a human donor with sarcoidosis (Löfgren's syndrome or another form), or a control subject (not recorded which). The rearrangement links TRBV19 to TRBJ1-6; D unclear. In DNA form, the CDR3 reads TGTGCCAGTAGTATGTACAGCAATTCACCCCTCCACTTT. As protein: CASSMYSNSPLHF.